The sequence of this T cell receptor beta chain was determined in a study of a mutant IDH1 vaccine in newly diagnosed glioma. Overall study context: Each patient was administered eight vaccinations, scheduled in weeks 1, 3, 5, 7, 11, 15, 19 and 23.

J lost 4 bases, V lost 7 bases, and 7 bases had no gene match. CDR1 is MDHEN and CDR2 is SYDVKM in the germline V gene. The length of the CDR3 is 14 residues. The assay was immunoSEQ multiplex PCR, and TCRdb's table has in-frame clones only and misses some. The sample carries tens of thousands of clones, under 85% recorded once. Of note for this clone: The antigen remains unidentified.

Time point meaning: week 11, during vaccination. Vaccine doses each comprised 300 ug of mutant IDH1 20-mer peptide, with topical imiquimod. This specimen consisted of PBMCs, obtained from a glioma patient whose treatment included an IDH1 peptide vaccine. The receptor was isolated from a man aged 30-40 years with glioma. This chain uses TRBV28 with TRBJ1-2, with 9 positions matching TRBD1. CDR3 residues: CASTRTGAGYGYTF. The CDR3 DNA reads as TGTGCCAGCACCCGGACAGGGGCCGGCTATGGCTACACCTTC.